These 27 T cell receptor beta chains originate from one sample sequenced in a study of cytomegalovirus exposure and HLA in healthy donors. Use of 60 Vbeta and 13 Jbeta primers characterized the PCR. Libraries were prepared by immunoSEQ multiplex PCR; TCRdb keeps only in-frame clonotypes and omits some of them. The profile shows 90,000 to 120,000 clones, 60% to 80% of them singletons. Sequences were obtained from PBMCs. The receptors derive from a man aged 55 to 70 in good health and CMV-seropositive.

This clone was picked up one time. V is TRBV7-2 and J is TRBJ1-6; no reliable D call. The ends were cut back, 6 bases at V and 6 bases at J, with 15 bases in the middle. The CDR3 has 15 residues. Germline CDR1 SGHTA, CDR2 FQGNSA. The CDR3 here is CASSFRFEGNSPLHF. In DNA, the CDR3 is TGTGCCAGCAGTTTCCGATTTGAGGGTAATTCACCCCTCCACTTT.

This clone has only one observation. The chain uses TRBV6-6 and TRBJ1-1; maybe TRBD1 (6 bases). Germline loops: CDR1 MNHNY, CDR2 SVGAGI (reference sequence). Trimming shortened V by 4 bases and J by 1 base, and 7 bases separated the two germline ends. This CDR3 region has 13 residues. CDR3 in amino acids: CASSLQGNTEAFF. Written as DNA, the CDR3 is TGTGCCAGCAGTTTACAGGGGAACACTGAAGCTTTCTTT.

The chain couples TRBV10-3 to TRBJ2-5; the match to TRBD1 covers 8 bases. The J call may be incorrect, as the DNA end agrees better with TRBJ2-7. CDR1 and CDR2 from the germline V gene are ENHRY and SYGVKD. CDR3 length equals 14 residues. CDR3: CAISEDRASYEQYF. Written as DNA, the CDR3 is TGTGCCATCTCCGAGGACAGGGCTTCCTACGAGCAGTACTTC.

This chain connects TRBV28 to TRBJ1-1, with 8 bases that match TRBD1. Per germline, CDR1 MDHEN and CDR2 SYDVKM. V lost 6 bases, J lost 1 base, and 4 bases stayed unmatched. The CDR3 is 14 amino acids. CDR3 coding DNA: TGTGCCAGCAGCACAGGGGGGCAGAACACTGAAGCTTTCTTT. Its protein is CASSTGGQNTEAFF.

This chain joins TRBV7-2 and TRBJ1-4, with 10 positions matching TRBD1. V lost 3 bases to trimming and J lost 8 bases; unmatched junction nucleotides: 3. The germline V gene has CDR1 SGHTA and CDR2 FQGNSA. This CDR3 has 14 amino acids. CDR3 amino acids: CASSLGQGREKLFF. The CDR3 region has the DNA TGTGCCAGCAGCTTGGGACAGGGGAGGGAAAAACTGTTTTTT.

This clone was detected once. The CDR3 DNA follows: TGTGCCAGCAGCGCGGGACTAGGGGGGGAGACCCAGTACTTC. This sequence encodes CASSAGLGGETQYF. This rearrangement joins TRBV5-4 to TRBJ2-5; 8 positions match TRBD2. The CDR3 is 14 residues long. The J segment lost 5 bases and the V segment lost 4 bases, leaving 7 bases of the junction unmatched. CDR1 is SGHNT, CDR2 YYREEE, per germline (reference sequence). The full variable domain, rest sourced from reference TRBV5-4 and TRBJ2-5, is ETGVTQSPTHLIKTRGQQVTLRCSSQSGHNTVSWYQQALGQGPQFIFQYYREEENGRGNFPPRFSGLQFPNYSSELNVNALELDDSALYLCASSAGLGGETQYFGPGTRLLVL.

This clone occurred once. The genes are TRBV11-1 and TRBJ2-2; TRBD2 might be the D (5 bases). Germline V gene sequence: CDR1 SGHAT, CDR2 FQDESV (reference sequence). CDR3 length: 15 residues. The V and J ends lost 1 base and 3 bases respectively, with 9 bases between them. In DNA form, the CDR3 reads TGTGCCAGCAGCTTAGAAGGAGGCCACACCGGGGAGCTGTTTTTT. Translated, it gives CASSLEGGHTGELFF.

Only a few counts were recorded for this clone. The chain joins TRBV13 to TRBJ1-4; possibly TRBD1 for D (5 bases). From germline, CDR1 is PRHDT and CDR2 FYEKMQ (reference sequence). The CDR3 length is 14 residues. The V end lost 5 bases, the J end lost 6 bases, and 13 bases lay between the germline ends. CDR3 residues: CASSLLTVDEKLFF. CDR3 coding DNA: TGTGCCAGCAGCCTACTGACAGTGGATGAAAAACTGTTTTTT.

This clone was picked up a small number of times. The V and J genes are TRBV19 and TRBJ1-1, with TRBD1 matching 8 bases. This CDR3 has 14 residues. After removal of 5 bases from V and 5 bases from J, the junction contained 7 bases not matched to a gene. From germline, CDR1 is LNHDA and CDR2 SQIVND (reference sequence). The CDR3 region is CASSVTGVGTEAFF. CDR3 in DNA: TGTGCCAGTAGTGTGACAGGGGTCGGGACTGAAGCTTTCTTT.

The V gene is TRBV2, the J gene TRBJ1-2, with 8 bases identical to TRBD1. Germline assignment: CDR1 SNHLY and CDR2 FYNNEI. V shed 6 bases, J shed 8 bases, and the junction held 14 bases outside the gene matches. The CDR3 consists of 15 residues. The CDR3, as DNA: TGTGCCAGCAGACAAATCGGACAGGGTGTTGGGGGCTACACCTTC. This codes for CASRQIGQGVGGYTF.

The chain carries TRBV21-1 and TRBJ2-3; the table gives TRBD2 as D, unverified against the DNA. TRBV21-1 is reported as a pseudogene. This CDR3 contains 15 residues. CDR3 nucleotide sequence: TGTGCCAGCAGCATTATACTAGCCGGCACAGATACGCAGTATTTT. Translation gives CASSIILAGTDTQYF.

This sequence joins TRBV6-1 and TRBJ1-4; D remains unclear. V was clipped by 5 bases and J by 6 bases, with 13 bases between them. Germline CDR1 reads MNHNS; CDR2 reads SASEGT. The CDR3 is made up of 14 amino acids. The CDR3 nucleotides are TGTGCCAGCAGTAAGAGGGAGGCGGATGAAAAACTGTTTTTT. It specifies CASSKREADEKLFF.

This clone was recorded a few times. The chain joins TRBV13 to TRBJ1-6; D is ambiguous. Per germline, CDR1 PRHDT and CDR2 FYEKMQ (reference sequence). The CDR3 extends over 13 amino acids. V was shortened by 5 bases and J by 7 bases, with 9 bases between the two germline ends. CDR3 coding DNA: TGTGCCAGCAGCCTCTACCGGAATTCACCCCTCCACTTT. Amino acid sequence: CASSLYRNSPLHF.

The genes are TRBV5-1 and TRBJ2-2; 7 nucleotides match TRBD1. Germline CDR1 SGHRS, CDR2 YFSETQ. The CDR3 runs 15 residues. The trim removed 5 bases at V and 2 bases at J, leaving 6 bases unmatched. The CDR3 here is CASRRTGVNTGELFF. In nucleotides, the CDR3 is TGCGCCAGCAGGCGGACAGGAGTAAACACCGGGGAGCTGTTTTTT.

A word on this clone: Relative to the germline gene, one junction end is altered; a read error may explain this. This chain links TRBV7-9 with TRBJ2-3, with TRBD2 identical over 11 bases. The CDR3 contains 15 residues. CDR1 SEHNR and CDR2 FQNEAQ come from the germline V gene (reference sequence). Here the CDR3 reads CSSSPLAGVTDTQYF. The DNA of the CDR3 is TGTTCCAGCAGTCCACTAGCGGGGGTCACAGATACGCAGTATTTT.

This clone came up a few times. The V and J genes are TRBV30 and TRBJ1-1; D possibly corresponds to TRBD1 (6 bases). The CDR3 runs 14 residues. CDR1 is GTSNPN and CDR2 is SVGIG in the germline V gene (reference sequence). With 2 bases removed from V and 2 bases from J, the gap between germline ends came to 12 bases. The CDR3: CAWSPQDRNTEAFF. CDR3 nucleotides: TGTGCCTGGAGTCCTCAGGACAGAAACACTGAAGCTTTCTTT.

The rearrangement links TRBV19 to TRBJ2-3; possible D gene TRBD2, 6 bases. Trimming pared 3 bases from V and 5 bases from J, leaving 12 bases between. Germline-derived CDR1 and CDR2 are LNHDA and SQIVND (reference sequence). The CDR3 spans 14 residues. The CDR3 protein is CASSIGRRQDTQYF. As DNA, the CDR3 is TGTGCCAGTAGTATTGGGAGGAGACAAGATACGCAGTATTTT. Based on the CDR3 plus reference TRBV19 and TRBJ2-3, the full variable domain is DGGITQSPKYLFRKEGQNVTLSCEQNLNHDAMYWYRQDPGQGLRLIYYSQIVNDFQKGDIAEGYSVSREKKESFPLTVTSAQKNPTAFYLCASSIGRRQDTQYFGPGTRLTVL.

The CDR3 sequence is CASSLNNHYGYTF. CDR3 bases: TGTGCCAGCAGCTTGAACAACCACTATGGCTACACCTTC. The rearrangement links TRBV11-3 to TRBJ1-2; no definite D call. This CDR3 comprises 13 residues. Looked up from germline, CDR1 is SGHNT and CDR2 is YENEEA. The V gene lost 3 bases and the J gene lost 3 bases, with 8 bases spanning the gap. Based on the CDR3 plus reference TRBV11-3 and TRBJ1-2, the full variable domain is EAGVVQSPRYKIIEKKQPVAFWCNPISGHNTLYWYLQNLGQGPELLIRYENEEAVDDSQLPKDRFSAERLKGVDSTLKIQPAELGDSAVYLCASSLNNHYGYTFGSGTRLTVV.

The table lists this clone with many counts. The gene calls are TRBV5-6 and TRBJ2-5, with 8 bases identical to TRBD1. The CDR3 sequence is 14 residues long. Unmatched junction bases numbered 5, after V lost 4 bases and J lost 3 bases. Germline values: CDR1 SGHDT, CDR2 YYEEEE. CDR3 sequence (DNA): TGTGCCAGCAGCCTCCTGACAGGGGAAGAGACCCAGTACTTC. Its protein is CASSLLTGEETQYF.

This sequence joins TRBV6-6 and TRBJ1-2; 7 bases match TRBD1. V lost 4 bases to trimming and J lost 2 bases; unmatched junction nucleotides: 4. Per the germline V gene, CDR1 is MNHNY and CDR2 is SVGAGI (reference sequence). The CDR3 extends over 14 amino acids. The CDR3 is CASSLLGGNYGYTF. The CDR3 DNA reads TGTGCCAGCAGTTTGTTAGGGGGCAACTATGGCTACACCTTC.

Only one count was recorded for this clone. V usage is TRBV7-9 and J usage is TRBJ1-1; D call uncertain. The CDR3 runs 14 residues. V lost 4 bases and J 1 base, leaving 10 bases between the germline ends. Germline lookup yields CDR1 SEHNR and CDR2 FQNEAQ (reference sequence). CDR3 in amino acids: CASSSPTQNTEAFF. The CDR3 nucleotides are TGTGCCAGCAGCTCCCCTACCCAGAACACTGAAGCTTTCTTT.

CDR3: CASSQDQQAQPQHF. CDR3 sequence (DNA): TGCGCCAGCAGCCAAGATCAGCAGGCCCAGCCCCAGCATTTT. The chain has TRBV4-3 and TRBJ1-5; D remains unclear. Germline V CDR1 and CDR2: LGHNA, YSLEER. Trimming took 0 bases from V and 7 from J, leaving 10 bases between them. This CDR3 is 14 amino acids long.

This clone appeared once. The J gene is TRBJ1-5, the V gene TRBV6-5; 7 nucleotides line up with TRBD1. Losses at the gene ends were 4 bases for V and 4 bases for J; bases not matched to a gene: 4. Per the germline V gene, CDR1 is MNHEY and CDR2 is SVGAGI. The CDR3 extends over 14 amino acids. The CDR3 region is CASSSPGGNQPQHF. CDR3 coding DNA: TGTGCCAGCAGTTCGCCAGGGGGAAATCAGCCCCAGCATTTT.

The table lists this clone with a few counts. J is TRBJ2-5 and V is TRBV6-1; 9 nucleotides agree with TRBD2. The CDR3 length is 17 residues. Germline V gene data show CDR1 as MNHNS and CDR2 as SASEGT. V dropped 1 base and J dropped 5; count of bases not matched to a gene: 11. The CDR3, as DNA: TGTGCCAGCAGTGAAGTTCCAGCGGGGGGCCTGGGGGAGACCCAGTACTTC. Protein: CASSEVPAGGLGETQYF.

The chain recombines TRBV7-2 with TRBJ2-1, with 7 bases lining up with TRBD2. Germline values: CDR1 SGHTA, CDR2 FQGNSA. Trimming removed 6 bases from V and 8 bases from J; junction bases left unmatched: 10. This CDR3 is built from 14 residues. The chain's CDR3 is CASSPRLARDEQFF. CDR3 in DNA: TGTGCCAGCAGTCCTCGACTAGCCCGGGATGAGCAGTTCTTC.

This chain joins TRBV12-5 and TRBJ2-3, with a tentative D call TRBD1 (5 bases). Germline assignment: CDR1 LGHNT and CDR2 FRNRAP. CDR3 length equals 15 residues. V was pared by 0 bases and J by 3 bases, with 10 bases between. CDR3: CASGLVLAGTDTQYF. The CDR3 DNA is TGTGCTAGTGGTTTGGTACTCGCAGGGACAGATACGCAGTATTTT.

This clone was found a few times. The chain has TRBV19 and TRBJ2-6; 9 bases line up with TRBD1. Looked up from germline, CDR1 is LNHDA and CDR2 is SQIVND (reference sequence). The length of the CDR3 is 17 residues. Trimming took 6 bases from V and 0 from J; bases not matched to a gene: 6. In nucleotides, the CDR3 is TGTGCCAGTAGCTTGACAGGGGGATCCTCTGGGGCCAACGTCCTGACTTTC. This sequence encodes CASSLTGGSSGANVLTF. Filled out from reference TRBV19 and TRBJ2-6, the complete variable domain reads DGGITQSPKYLFRKEGQNVTLSCEQNLNHDAMYWYRQDPGQGLRLIYYSQIVNDFQKGDIAEGYSVSREKKESFPLTVTSAQKNPTAFYLCASSLTGGSSGANVLTFGAGSRLTVL.